Listed here is a single TCR beta chain. The sample originates from a study of blood T cell repertoires in COVID-19. CDR1 and CDR2 from the germline V gene are LNHDA and SQIVND (reference sequence). The CDR3 sequence is 14 residues long. The V and J ends lost 2 bases and 4 bases respectively, with 11 bases between them. Sequenced by immunoSEQ multiplex PCR; TCRdb stores in-frame clones only, minus some. The sample yields 250,000 to 300,000 clones, 88% seen once. The chain carries TRBV19 and TRBJ1-1, with D hard to call. Source material: peripheral blood. This TCR was sampled from a woman aged 25 to 39 with acute or convalescent COVID-19. The CDR3 sequence is CASSIRDGGTEAFF. In nucleotides, the CDR3 is TGTGCCAGTAGTATACGCGATGGAGGCACTGAAGCTTTCTTT.